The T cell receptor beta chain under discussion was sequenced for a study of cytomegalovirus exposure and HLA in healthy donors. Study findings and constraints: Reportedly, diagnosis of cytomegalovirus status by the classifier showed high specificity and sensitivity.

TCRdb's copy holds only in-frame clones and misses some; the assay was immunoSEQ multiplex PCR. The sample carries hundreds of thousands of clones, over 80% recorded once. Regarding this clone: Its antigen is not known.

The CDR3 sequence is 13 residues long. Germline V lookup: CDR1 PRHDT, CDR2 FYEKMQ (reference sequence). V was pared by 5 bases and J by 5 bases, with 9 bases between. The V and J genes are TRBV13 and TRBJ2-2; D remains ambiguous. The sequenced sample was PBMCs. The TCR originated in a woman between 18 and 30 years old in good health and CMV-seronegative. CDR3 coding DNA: TGTGCCAGCAGCACATACGGTACCGGGGAGCTGTTTTTT. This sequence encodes CASSTYGTGELFF. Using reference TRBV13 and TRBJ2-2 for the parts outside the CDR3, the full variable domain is AAGVIQSPRHLIKEKRETATLKCYPIPRHDTVYWYQQGPGQDPQFLISFYEKMQSDKGSIPDRFSAQQFSDYHSELNMSSLELGDSALYFCASSTYGTGELFFGEGSRLTVL.